In its sample, the clone carrying this T cell receptor (beta chain) was seen a few times. Each CDR3 protein is one row after TCRdb ran MiXCR on the RT-PCR reads. The sample holds approximately 200,000 distinct CDR3 sequences, 35% to 50% seen once. The data originate from a study of patients and donors after allogeneic stem cell transplantation. CDR1 is LNHNV and CDR2 is YYDKDF in the germline V gene (reference sequence). With V trimmed by 3 bases and J by 8 bases, 5 bases remained unmatched. This CDR3 region has 15 residues. The chain has TRBV15 and TRBJ1-6, with 9 nucleotides matching TRBD1. This receptor was identified in a human donor who was either an allogeneic HSCT recipient or a stem cell or donor lymphocyte infusion donor (not recorded which). It is not recorded whose cells these are; they may come from a transplant donor. Sequencing used blood, either unsorted or a sorted T cell fraction (not recorded which). CDR3 sequence reads: CATSSQQGADSPLHF. The CDR3 DNA reads TGTGCCACCAGCAGCCAACAGGGGGCCGATTCACCCCTCCACTTT.